These 21 T cell receptor beta chains were all obtained from the same sample, sequenced in a study of T cells in Graves' hyperthyroidism and ophthalmopathy. Researchers took RNA transcripts and amplified the TCR beta CDR3 regions from them. First-round RT-PCR with HTBI primers amplified the TCR CDR3 region. TCRdb reprocessed the multiplex PCR reads via MiXCR and lists one record per CDR3 protein. The profile shows some 720,000 distinct CDR3 sequences, about 15% of them singletons. Material: blood. These receptors were obtained from a man aged 18 to 30 with Graves' hyperthyroidism.

Comment on this clonotype: A far larger clone differs by one base, so this is likely a read error. The conserved closing phenylalanine or tryptophan is absent in this CDR3, likely reflecting a read error. The chain employs TRBV20-1 and TRBJ2-7; D unclear. CDR1 and CDR2 from the germline V gene are DFQATT and SNEGSKA (reference sequence). This CDR3 contains 12 residues. V was clipped by 0 bases and J by 3 bases, with 6 bases between them. For the CDR3, the DNA is TGCAGTGCTAGAGACCTGAGCTACGAGCAGTACCTC. Its translation: CSARDLSYEQYL.

This clonotype has more than one count but fewer than ten. The CDR3 DNA is TGTGCCAGCAGTTACGGCGGACAGGACGAGCAGTACTTC. Residues: CASSYGGQDEQYF. The V call is TRBV6-2 or TRBV6-3, the J call TRBJ2-7; 7 bases align to TRBD1. The CDR3 totals 13 residues. V dropped 2 bases and J dropped 5; count of bases not matched to a gene: 3. Germline loops: CDR1 MNHEY, CDR2 SVGEGT.

This clonotype was picked up a small number of times. The rearrangement links TRBV5-1 to TRBJ1-2; D gene unclear. The CDR3 covers 15 residues. Germline values: CDR1 SGHRS, CDR2 YFSETQ. The germline V and J ends were trimmed by 1 base and 2 bases, with 12 bases remaining between them. CDR3 residues: CASSLKPGENYGYTF. The CDR3 DNA reads as TGCGCCAGCAGCTTGAAGCCCGGAGAGAACTATGGCTACACCTTC.

This rearrangement joins TRBV27 to TRBJ2-1, with 10 bases that match TRBD1. This CDR3 spans 16 amino acids. Per germline, CDR1 MNHEY and CDR2 SMNVEV (reference sequence). After removal of 4 bases from V and 2 bases from J, the junction contained 5 bases not matched to a gene. The DNA for the CDR3 is TGTGCCAGCAGTTCCCGGGACAGGGGAGCCTACAATGAGCAGTTCTTC. Translated: CASSSRDRGAYNEQFF.

This clonotype was observed a few times. The V and J genes are TRBV7-2 and TRBJ2-2; D gene uncertain. This CDR3 region has 15 residues. The V gene lost 1 base and the J gene lost 0 bases, with 6 bases spanning the gap. CDR1 and CDR2 from the germline V gene are SGHTA and FQGNSA. The CDR3 DNA is TGTGCCAGCAGCTTAGGGATCGCGAACACCGGGGAGCTGTTTTTT. Protein sequence: CASSLGIANTGELFF. Together with reference TRBV7-2 and TRBJ2-2, the CDR3 gives the full variable domain: GAGVSQSPSNKVTEKGKDVELRCDPISGHTALYWYRQSLGQGLEFLIYFQGNSAPDKSGLPSDRFSAERTGGSVSTLTIQRTQQEDSAVYLCASSLGIANTGELFFGEGSRLTVL.

Remarks on this clonotype: A much bigger clone sits one base away, suggesting this may be a read error. The gene calls are TRBV7-3 and TRBJ2-1; D uncertain. The V and J ends lost 2 bases and 6 bases respectively, with 17 bases between them. The CDR3 runs to 16 residues. The germline V gene has CDR1 SGHTA and CDR2 FQGTGA. The CDR3 coding sequence is TGTGCCAGCAGCTTAGCCGACCAACCAGGCGTCAATGAGCAGTTCTTC. Protein product: CASSLADQPGVNEQFF.

The chain links TRBV5-6 to TRBJ2-1; tentative D call: TRBD2 (5 bases). Trimming took 2 bases from V and 4 from J, leaving 13 bases between them. Germline CDR1 SGHDT, CDR2 YYEEEE. The CDR3 sequence is 15 residues long. The CDR3 DNA follows: TGTGCCAGCAGCTTACGAGGGTTAGGGTACAATGAGCAGTTCTTC. Its protein is CASSLRGLGYNEQFF.

The V call is TRBV6-1, the J call TRBJ2-1; a weak D match, TRBD2 (5 bases). V was pared by 4 bases and J by 10 bases, with 14 bases between. There are 13 residues in the CDR3. The V gene's germline CDR1 is MNHNS and CDR2 SASEGT. This CDR3 is CASSGGGPVEQFF. CDR3 DNA sequence: TGTGCCAGCAGTGGAGGAGGACCGGTAGAGCAGTTCTTC.

The chain carries TRBV20-1 and TRBJ2-3, with a tentative D call TRBD1 (5 bases). CDR1 is DFQATT and CDR2 is SNEGSKA in the germline V gene (reference sequence). The CDR3 is 15 residues long. The V end was cut by 1 base, the J end by 3 bases, with 14 bases between. As DNA, the CDR3 is TGCAGTGCTAGAGTCCAGGGTGGACCGACAGATACGCAGTATTTT. It is translated as CSARVQGGPTDTQYF.

V usage is TRBV12-3 or TRBV12-4 and J usage is TRBJ2-6; tentative D call: TRBD1 (6 bases). V gave up 6 bases and J gave up 5 bases, with 20 bases separating them. This CDR3 spans 17 amino acids. The CDR3 is CASSPVQGIIRANVLTF. In nucleotides, the CDR3 is TGTGCCAGCAGCCCCGTACAGGGCATTATTCGGGCCAACGTCCTGACTTTC.

This CDR3 is CASSPSPSAGELFF. For the CDR3, the DNA is TGTGCCAGCAGCCCCTCCCCGAGCGCCGGGGAGCTGTTTTTT. The chain recombines TRBV7-2 with TRBJ2-2; D not certain. The CDR3 spans 14 residues. Germline assignment: CDR1 SGHTA and CDR2 FQGNSA. Trimming pared 5 bases from V and 6 bases from J, leaving 13 bases between.

The rearrangement joins TRBV29-1 to TRBJ1-2, with a weak D call TRBD1 (5 bases). Germline V gives CDR1 SQVTM, CDR2 ANQGSEA. Trimming removed 6 bases from V and 0 bases from J, with 11 bases in between. The CDR3 is 13 amino acids. The CDR3 coding sequence is TGCAGCGTGGAGGGGCCGACTAACTATGGCTACACCTTC. This translates into CSVEGPTNYGYTF. Using reference TRBV29-1 and TRBJ1-2 for the parts outside the CDR3, the full variable domain is SAVISQKPSRDICQRGTSLTIQCQVDSQVTMMFWYRQQPGQSLTLIATANQGSEATYESGFVIDKFPISRPNLTFSTLTVSNMSPEDSSIYLCSVEGPTNYGYTFGSGTRLTVV.

This clonotype was seen only a few times. CDR3 DNA: TGTGCCAGCAGTGAAGAGAGGTTGGCTGAAGCTTTCTTT. This translates into CASSEERLAEAFF. The chain carries TRBV2 and TRBJ1-1; D not resolved. Germline V lookup: CDR1 SNHLY, CDR2 FYNNEI. V shed 1 base and J shed 6 bases, with 9 bases lying between them. The CDR3 sequence is 13 residues long.

The chain is built from TRBV18 and TRBJ2-1; D uncertain. V was pared by 6 bases and J by 5 bases, with 11 bases between. The CDR3 spans 13 residues. CDR1 and CDR2 from the germline V gene are KGHSH and LQKENI. The DNA for the CDR3 is TGTGCCAGCTCTGTAACGCATGACAATGAGCAGTTCTTC. This translates into CASSVTHDNEQFF. Drawing the rest from reference TRBV18 and TRBJ2-1, the complete variable domain is NAGVMQNPRHLVRRRGQEARLRCSPMKGHSHVYWYRQLPEEGLKFMVYLQKENIIDESGMPKERFSAEFPKEGPSILRIQQVVRGDSAAYFCASSVTHDNEQFFGPGTRLTVL.

This clonotype was observed at least ten times. V gene TRBV29-1 combines with J gene TRBJ1-5, with D unclear. Trimming took 6 bases from V and 3 from J, leaving 12 bases between them. Germline assignment: CDR1 SQVTM and CDR2 ANQGSEA. The CDR3 has 13 residues. The CDR3 sequence: CSVARGNNQPQHF. In DNA form, the CDR3 reads TGCAGCGTCGCCCGTGGGAACAATCAGCCCCAGCATTTT. Full variable domain (remainder filled in from reference TRBV29-1 and TRBJ1-5): SAVISQKPSRDICQRGTSLTIQCQVDSQVTMMFWYRQQPGQSLTLIATANQGSEATYESGFVIDKFPISRPNLTFSTLTVSNMSPEDSSIYLCSVARGNNQPQHFGDGTRLSIL.

This clonotype occurred a few times. This rearrangement joins TRBV2 to TRBJ1-6, with 10 bases lining up with TRBD1. The CDR3 is 15 amino acids. CDR1 and CDR2 (germline): SNHLY, FYNNEI. The V and J ends lost 4 bases and 10 bases, in that order; junction bases with no gene match: 7. The CDR3 DNA is TGTGCCAGCAGTGCACCGACAGGGGGCAACTCACCCCTCCACTTT. Its protein product is CASSAPTGGNSPLHF.

CDR3 in DNA: TGTGCCAGCAGCGTAGAGGACGGCTCCTACGAGCAGTACTTC. Translation: CASSVEDGSYEQYF. The rearrangement uses TRBV9 and TRBJ2-7; D is undetermined. CDR3 size: 14 residues. Deletions cut 0 bases from V and 0 bases from J, with 7 bases between. Looked up from germline, CDR1 is SGDLS and CDR2 is YYNGEE.

The chain uses TRBV3-1 and TRBJ2-1; TRBD2 aligns across 9 bases. The germline gives CDR1 LGHDT, CDR2 YNNKEL (reference sequence). CDR3 length: 19 residues. V was clipped by 0 bases and J by 8 bases; unmatched bases: 17. The CDR3 spells CASSQDSARTSAMIDEQFF. In nucleotides, the CDR3 is TGTGCCAGCAGCCAAGATTCCGCTCGGACTAGCGCGATGATCGATGAGCAGTTCTTC.

This clonotype appeared a few times. This chain joins TRBV6-1 and TRBJ1-5, with D tentatively TRBD1 (5 bases). Germline V gives CDR1 MNHNS, CDR2 SASEGT. Between the trimmed V and J ends, which lost 6 bases and 5 bases, there was a span of 17 bases. The length of the CDR3 is 15 residues. CDR3 in amino acids: CASRQTGPFDQPQHF. CDR3 nucleotides: TGTGCCAGCAGGCAAACGGGGCCGTTCGATCAGCCCCAGCATTTT.

This clonotype was counted a few times. V and J are TRBV10-2 and TRBJ2-2, with D possibly being TRBD1 or TRBD2 (5 bases each). This CDR3 is built from 13 residues. V dropped 8 bases and J dropped 5 bases, with 12 bases sitting between them. The germline V gene has CDR1 WSHSY and CDR2 SAAADI. The CDR3, as DNA: TGCGCCAGCCCCTCGGGACGGACCGGGGAGCTGTTTTTT. This sequence encodes CASPSGRTGELFF.

This clonotype was counted ten times or more. V gene TRBV2 combines with J gene TRBJ2-3; maybe TRBD1 (6 bases). The germline V gene has CDR1 SNHLY and CDR2 FYNNEI. The CDR3 extends over 14 amino acids. Trimming took off 3 bases at V and 4 bases at J, with 11 bases between the two ends. CDR3 region: CASSEGYRADTQYF. CDR3 DNA: TGTGCCAGCAGTGAGGGATACAGGGCAGATACGCAGTATTTT.